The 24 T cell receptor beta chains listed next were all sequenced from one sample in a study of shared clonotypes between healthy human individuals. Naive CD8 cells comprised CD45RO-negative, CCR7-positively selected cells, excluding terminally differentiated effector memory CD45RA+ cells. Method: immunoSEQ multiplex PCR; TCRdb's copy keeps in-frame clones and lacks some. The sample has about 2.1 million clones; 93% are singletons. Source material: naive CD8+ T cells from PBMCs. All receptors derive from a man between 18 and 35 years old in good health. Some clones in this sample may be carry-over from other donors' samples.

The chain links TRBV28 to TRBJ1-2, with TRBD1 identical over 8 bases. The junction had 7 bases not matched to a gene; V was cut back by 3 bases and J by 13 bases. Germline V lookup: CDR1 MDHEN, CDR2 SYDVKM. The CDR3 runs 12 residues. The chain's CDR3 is CASSFVRGRTTF. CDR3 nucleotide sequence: TGTGCCAGCAGTTTTGTCAGGGGGCGAACCACCTTC.

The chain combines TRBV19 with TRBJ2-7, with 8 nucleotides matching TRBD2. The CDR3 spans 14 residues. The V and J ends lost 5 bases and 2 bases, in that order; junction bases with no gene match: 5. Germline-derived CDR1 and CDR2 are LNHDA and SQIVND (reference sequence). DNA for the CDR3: TGTGCCAGTAGTTGGACGGGAGGGGCCTACGAGCAGTACTTC. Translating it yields CASSWTGGAYEQYF.

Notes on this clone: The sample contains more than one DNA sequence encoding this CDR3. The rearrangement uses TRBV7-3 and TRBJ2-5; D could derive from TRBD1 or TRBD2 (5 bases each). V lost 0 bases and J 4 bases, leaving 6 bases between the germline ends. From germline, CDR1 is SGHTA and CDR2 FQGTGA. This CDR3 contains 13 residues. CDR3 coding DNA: TGTGCCAGCAGCTTAACTGGGGGAGAGACCCAGTACTTC. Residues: CASSLTGGETQYF.

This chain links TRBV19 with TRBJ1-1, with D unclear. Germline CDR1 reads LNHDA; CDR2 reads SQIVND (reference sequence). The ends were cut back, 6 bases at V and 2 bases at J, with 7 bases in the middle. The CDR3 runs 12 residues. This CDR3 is CASRRDNTEAFF. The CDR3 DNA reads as TGTGCCAGTAGGAGGGATAACACTGAAGCTTTCTTT.

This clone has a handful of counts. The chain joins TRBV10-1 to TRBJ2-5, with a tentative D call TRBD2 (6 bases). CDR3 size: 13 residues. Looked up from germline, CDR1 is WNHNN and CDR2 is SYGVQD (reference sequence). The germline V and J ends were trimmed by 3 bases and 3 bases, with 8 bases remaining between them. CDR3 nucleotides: TGCGCCAGCAGTGAACTAGCAGAAGAGACCCAGTACTTC. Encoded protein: CASSELAEETQYF.

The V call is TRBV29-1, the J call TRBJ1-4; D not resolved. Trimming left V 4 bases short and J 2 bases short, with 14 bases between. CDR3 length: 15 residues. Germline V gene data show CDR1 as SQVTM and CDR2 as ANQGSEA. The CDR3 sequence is CSVGMGRGTNEKLFF. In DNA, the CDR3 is TGCAGCGTTGGTATGGGCAGAGGGACTAATGAAAAACTGTTTTTT. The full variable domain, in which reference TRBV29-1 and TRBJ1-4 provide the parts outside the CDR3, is SAVISQKPSRDICQRGTSLTIQCQVDSQVTMMFWYRQQPGQSLTLIATANQGSEATYESGFVIDKFPISRPNLTFSTLTVSNMSPEDSSIYLCSVGMGRGTNEKLFFGSGTQLSVL.

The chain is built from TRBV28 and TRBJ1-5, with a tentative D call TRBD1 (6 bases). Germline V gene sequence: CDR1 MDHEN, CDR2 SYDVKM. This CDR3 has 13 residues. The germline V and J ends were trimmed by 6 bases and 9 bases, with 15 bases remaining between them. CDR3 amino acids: CASREIRGWPQHF. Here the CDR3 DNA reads TGTGCCAGCAGAGAAATCAGGGGTTGGCCCCAGCATTTT.

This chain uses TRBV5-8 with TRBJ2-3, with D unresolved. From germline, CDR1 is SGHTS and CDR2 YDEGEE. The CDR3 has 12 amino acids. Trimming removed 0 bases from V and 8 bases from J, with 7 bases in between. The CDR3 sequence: CASSLGVVTQYF. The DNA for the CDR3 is TGTGCCAGCAGCTTGGGAGTCGTTACGCAGTATTTT.

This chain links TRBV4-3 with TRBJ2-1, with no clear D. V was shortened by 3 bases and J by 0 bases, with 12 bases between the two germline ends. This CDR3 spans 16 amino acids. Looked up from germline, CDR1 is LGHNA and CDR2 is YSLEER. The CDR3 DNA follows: TGCGCCAGCAGCCAGGACGGGCGGAGCTCCTACAATGAGCAGTTCTTC. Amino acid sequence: CASSQDGRSSYNEQFF.

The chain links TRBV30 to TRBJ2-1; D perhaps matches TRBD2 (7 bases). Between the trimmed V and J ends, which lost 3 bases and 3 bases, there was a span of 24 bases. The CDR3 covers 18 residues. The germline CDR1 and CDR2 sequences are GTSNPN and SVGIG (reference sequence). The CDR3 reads CAWSRSDGRGTLYNEQFF. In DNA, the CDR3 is TGTGCCTGGAGCCGAAGCGATGGGAGGGGGACTCTCTACAATGAGCAGTTCTTC.

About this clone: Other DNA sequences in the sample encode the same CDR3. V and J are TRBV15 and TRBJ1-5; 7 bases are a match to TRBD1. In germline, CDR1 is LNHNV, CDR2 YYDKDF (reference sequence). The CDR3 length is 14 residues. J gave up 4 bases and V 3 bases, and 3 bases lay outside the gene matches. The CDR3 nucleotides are TGTGCCACCAGCAGGGGGACAGCTAATCAGCCCCAGCATTTT. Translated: CATSRGTANQPQHF. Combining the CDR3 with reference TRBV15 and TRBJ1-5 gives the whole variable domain DAMVIQNPRYQVTQFGKPVTLSCSQTLNHNVMYWYQQKSSQAPKLLFHYYDKDFNNEADTPDNFQSRRPNTSFCFLDIRSPGLGDTAMYLCATSRGTANQPQHFGDGTRLSIL.

CDR3 amino acids: CASSFLSVQGDYGYTF. In DNA form, the CDR3 reads TGCGCCAGCAGCTTCCTAAGTGTACAGGGTGACTATGGCTACACCTTC. This chain joins TRBV5-1 and TRBJ1-2; TRBD1 might be the D (6 bases). This CDR3 contains 16 residues. Germline assignment: CDR1 SGHRS and CDR2 YFSETQ. Trimming took 2 bases from V and 3 from J, leaving 17 bases between them.

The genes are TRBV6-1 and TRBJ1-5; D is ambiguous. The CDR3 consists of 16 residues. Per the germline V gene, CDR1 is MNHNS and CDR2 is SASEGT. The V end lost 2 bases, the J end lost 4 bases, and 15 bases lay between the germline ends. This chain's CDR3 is CASSEFWSPGNQPQHF. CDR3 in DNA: TGTGCCAGCAGTGAATTTTGGTCTCCGGGGAATCAGCCCCAGCATTTT.

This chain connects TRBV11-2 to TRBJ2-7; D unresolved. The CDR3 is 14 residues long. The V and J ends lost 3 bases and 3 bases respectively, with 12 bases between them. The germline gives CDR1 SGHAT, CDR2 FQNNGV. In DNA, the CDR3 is TGTGCCAGCAGCTTCACTGACGGCTACTACGAGCAGTACTTC. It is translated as CASSFTDGYYEQYF.

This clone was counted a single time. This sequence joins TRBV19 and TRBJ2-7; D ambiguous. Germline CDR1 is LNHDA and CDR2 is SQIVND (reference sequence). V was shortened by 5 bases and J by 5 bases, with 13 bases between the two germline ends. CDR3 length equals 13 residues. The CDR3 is CASSPRTPNEQYF. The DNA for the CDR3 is TGTGCCAGTAGTCCAAGGACCCCGAACGAGCAGTACTTC.

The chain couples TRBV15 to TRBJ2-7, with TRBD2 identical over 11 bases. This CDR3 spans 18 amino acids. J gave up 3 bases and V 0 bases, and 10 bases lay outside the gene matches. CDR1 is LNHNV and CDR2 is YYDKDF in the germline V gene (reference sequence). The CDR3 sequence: CATSRDRLAGRSYYEQYF. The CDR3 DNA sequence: TGTGCCACCAGCAGAGATCGACTAGCGGGACGTTCTTACTACGAGCAGTACTTC.

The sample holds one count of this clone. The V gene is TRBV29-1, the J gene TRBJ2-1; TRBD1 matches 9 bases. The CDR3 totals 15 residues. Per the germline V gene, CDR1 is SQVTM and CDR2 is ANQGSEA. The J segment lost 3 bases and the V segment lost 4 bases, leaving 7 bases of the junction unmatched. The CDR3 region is CSVVKTGGNYNEQFF. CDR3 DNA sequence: TGCAGCGTTGTCAAGACAGGGGGAAACTACAATGAGCAGTTCTTC.

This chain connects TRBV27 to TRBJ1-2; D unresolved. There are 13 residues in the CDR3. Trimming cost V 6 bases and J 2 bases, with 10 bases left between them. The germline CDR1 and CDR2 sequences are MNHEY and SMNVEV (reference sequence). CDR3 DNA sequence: TGTGCCAGCAGCCGGAGTGTAAACTATGGCTACACCTTC. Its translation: CASSRSVNYGYTF.

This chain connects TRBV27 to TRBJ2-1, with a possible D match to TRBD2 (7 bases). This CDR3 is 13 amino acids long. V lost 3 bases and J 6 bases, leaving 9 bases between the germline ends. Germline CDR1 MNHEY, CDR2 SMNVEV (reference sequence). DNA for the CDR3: TGTGCCAGCAGTTTCCGGGGGGCCAATGAGCAGTTCTTC. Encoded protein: CASSFRGANEQFF.

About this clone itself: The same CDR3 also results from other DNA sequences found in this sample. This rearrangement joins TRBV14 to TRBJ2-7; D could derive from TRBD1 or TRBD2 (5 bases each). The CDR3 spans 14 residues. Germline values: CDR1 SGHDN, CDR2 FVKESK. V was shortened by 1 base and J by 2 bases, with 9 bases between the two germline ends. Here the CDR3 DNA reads TGTGCCAGCAGCCAAGTGAGGGGACCCTACGAGCAGTACTTC. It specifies CASSQVRGPYEQYF.

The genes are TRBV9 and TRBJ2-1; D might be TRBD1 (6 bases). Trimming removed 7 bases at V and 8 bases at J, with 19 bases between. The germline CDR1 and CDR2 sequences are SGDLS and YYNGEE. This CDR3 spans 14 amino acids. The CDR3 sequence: CASSGTSSPDEQFF. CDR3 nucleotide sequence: TGTGCCAGCTCCGGGACATCCTCCCCCGATGAGCAGTTCTTC.

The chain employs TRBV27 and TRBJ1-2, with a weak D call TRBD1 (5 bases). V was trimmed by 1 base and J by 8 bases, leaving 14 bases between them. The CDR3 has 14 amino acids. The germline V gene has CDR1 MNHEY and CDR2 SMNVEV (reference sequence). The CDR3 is CASSLFQGADGYTF. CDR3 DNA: TGTGCCAGCAGTTTATTTCAGGGAGCAGACGGCTACACCTTC.

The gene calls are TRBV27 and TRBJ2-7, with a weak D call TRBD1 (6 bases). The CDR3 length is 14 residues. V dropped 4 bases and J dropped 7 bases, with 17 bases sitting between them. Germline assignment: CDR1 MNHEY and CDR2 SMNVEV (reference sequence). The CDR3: CASSYQGPQGEQYF. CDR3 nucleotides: TGTGCCAGCAGTTATCAGGGACCTCAGGGGGAGCAGTACTTC.

The CDR3 protein is CASSSRIAGEEQYF. Written as DNA, the CDR3 is TGTGCCAGCAGCTCGCGAATAGCGGGAGAGGAGCAGTACTTC. The chain uses TRBV7-9 and TRBJ2-7, with 9 positions matching TRBD2. V lost 4 bases and J lost 7; bases outside the gene matches: 8. This CDR3 region has 14 residues. Germline V gene lookup returns CDR1 SEHNR and CDR2 FQNEAQ (reference sequence).